This is a list of T cell receptor beta chains from one sample in a study of prognosis after radiotherapy for stage I lung cancer. Using its own MiXCR run on the multiplex PCR reads, TCRdb lists one record per CDR3 protein. Of roughly 17,000 distinct CDR3 sequences in the sample, roughly 40% were seen once. Specimen: PBMCs, collected before or after stereotactic body radiation therapy (not recorded which). These receptors all come from a donor at least 50 years old with non-small cell lung cancer. CDR3s include the opening cysteine and the closing phenylalanine or tryptophan. The D gene is left open where the match is weak. Expanded clones get a size class; other rows say once, few or many, or leave the size out.

V gene	clone size	D gene	J gene	CDR3 DNA	CDR3 protein
TRBV12-3/TRBV12-4	-	TRBD1	TRBJ1-2	TGTGCCAGCAGTTGGACAGGGGCCGACTATTTCTACACCTTC	CASSWTGADYFYTF
TRBV28	many	TRBD1	TRBJ2-7	TGTGCCAGCAGTCCCGGACAGGACGAGCAGTACTTC	CASSPGQDEQYF
TRBV6-1	-	-	TRBJ2-2	TGTGCCAGCAGGGGAGGGAACAGCAATCAGCCCCAGGGGGGCACCGGGGAGCTGTTTTTT	CASRGGNSNQPQGGTGELFF
TRBV24-1	-	TRBD2	TRBJ2-1	TGTGCCACCAGTGATAATGGGGGGGTGGACTACAATGAGCAGTTCTTC	CATSDNGGVDYNEQFF
TRBV28	many	TRBD1	TRBJ1-2	TGTGCCAGCAGTAAAAGAGGACAGGGACATGGCTACACCTTC	CASSKRGQGHGYTF
TRBV6-9	once	-	TRBJ2-1	TGTGCCAGCAGTTACGGAGAGGACAATGAGCAGTTCTTC	CASSYGEDNEQFF
TRBV7-2	many	-	TRBJ2-7	TGTGCCAGCAGCTTAGTGGGGAACGAGCAGTACTTC	CASSLVGNEQYF
TRBV28	few	-	TRBJ2-7	TGTGCCAGCAGCGCCCTGGACTTAAACTACGAGCAGTACTTC	CASSALDLNYEQYF
TRBV20-1	-	-	TRBJ2-1	TGCAGTGCTAGAGCGGATAGCGGATACAATGAGAAGTTCTTC	CSARADSGYNEKFF
TRBV12-3/TRBV12-4	-	TRBD1	TRBJ1-2	TGTGCCAGCAGTCGGCCGGGACAGGGCTCTGGCTACACCTTC	CASSRPGQGSGYTF
TRBV7-9	-	TRBD2	TRBJ2-7	TGTGCCAGCAGTGGGACTAGCGGGAGTATGTACGAGCAGTACTTC	CASSGTSGSMYEQYF
TRBV5-4	many	TRBD1	TRBJ1-2	TGTGCCAGCAGCTTGGGACAGGGGGCGCGGACCTTC	CASSLGQGARTF
TRBV30	many	-	TRBJ2-5	TGTGCCTGGAGTACACGGGAGACCCAGTACTTC	CAWSTRETQYF
TRBV3-1	many	TRBD2	TRBJ2-3	TGTGCCAGCAGCCCCATCTGGGGGGGTCCAAGCACAGATACGCAGTATTTT	CASSPIWGGPSTDTQYF
TRBV6-1	many	-	TRBJ2-2	TGTGCCAGCAGTGACTCTTTGTCTGGCACCGGGGAGCTGTTTTTT	CASSDSLSGTGELFF
TRBV28	-	-	TRBJ1-5	TGTGCCAGCTGGCGGCTGTATATTAATCAGCCCCAGCATTTT	CASWRLYINQPQHF
TRBV6-1	medium-sized	TRBD1	TRBJ2-7	TGTGCCAGCAGTAGAAGACAGGGGGTGTACTACGAGCAGTACTTC	CASSRRQGVYYEQYF
TRBV7-7	-	-	TRBJ2-2	TGTGCTAGCAGCCCACTACCCACCGGGGAGCTGTTTTTT	CASSPLPTGELFF
TRBV3-1	many	-	TRBJ2-3	TGTGCCAGCAGCCAAGTGGTCGGCACAGATACGCAGTATTTT	CASSQVVGTDTQYF
TRBV7-3	-	-	TRBJ2-3	TGTGCCATCAGCTCACAGCCCGCATATACGCAGTATTTT	CAISSQPAYTQYF
TRBV11-2	medium-sized	-	TRBJ1-2	TGTGCCAGCAGCTTAGCGCCCGCCACTCTCCTGAAATTC	CASSLAPATLLKF
TRBV5-1	-	-	TRBJ2-3	TGCGCCAGCAGCTGGTCTGGCGGGGATGGGGATACGCAGTATTTT	CASSWSGGDGDTQYF
TRBV28	medium-sized	-	TRBJ2-3	TGTGCCAGCAGTTTGCCCAGCGGGTTGACAGATACGCAGTATTTT	CASSLPSGLTDTQYF
TRBV3-1	-	-	TRBJ2-1	TGTGCCAGCAGCCAAGGAGGAGGATACAATGAGCAGTTCTTC	CASSQGGGYNEQFF
TRBV11-1	-	-	TRBJ2-1	TGTGCCAGCAGCTTCGGGTCATCGAGCTCCTACAATGAGCAGTTCTTC	CASSFGSSSSYNEQFF
TRBV11-3	many	TRBD2	TRBJ2-5	TGTGCCAGCCGGGGGGGAGAGACCCAGTACTTC	CASRGGETQYF
TRBV6-2/TRBV6-3	many	TRBD1	TRBJ2-4	TGTGCCAGCAGTGAAGTGGCAGGGGGCGGCAAAAACATTCAGTACTTC	CASSEVAGGGKNIQYF
TRBV13	many	-	TRBJ2-7	TGTGCCAGCAGCGTGTGGGTGGTGAGCTACGAGCAGTACTTC	CASSVWVVSYEQYF
TRBV7-3	-	-	TRBJ2-2	TGTGCCAGCATCTGGGGGACCGGGGAGCTGTTTTTT	CASIWGTGELFF
TRBV10-3	-	-	TRBJ1-6	TGTGCCATCAGTGAGAGCCGCACAGGAGTAAGTTCACCCCTCCACTTT	CAISESRTGVSSPLHF
TRBV19	many	-	TRBJ1-1	TGTGCCAGTACCCCCTCGGGGGCGATTGAAGCTTTCTTT	CASTPSGAIEAFF
TRBV2	many	TRBD1	TRBJ1-1	TGTGCCAGCAGACCTGACAGGGGGTTTACTTTCTTT	CASRPDRGFTFF
TRBV14	many	-	TRBJ2-1	TGTGCCAGCAGCCAGACCTCCGGGTCTGCGCAGTTCTTC	CASSQTSGSAQFF
TRBV10-2	-	-	TRBJ1-2	TGCGCCAGCATGACAGACGGCTATGGCTACACCTTC	CASMTDGYGYTF
TRBV28	-	-	TRBJ2-1	TGTGCCAGCAGTTCACCCGATGGATTCACCTCCTACAATGAGCAGTTCTTC	CASSSPDGFTSYNEQFF
TRBV6-1	-	-	TRBJ2-7	TGTGCCAGCACCCTGGGGATGCCCTACGAGCAGTACTTC	CASTLGMPYEQYF
TRBV5-1	many	-	TRBJ2-7	TGCGCCAGCAGCTTGGCCGGGACATCCTCCTACGAGCAGTACTTC	CASSLAGTSSYEQYF
TRBV4-1	many	-	TRBJ1-5	TGCGCCAGCAGCCAAGAGGGTCAACGGGGTCAGCCCCAGCATTTT	CASSQEGQRGQPQHF
TRBV2	many	TRBD1	TRBJ2-3	TGTGCCAGCAGAAGAATGGGACAGATCACAGATACGCAGTATTTT	CASRRMGQITDTQYF
TRBV5-1	large	-	TRBJ1-2	TGCGCCAGCAGCTTGGACGGCAAGGGCTACACCTTC	CASSLDGKGYTF
TRBV20-1	many	TRBD1	TRBJ1-1	TGCAGTGCTAGATCCGAGACAGGGTACACTGAAGCTTTCTTT	CSARSETGYTEAFF
TRBV15	many	TRBD2	TRBJ2-2	TGTGCCACCAGCAGAGATCGCCGGGGGGGGAACACCGGGGAGCTGTTTTTT	CATSRDRRGGNTGELFF
TRBV6-1	-	TRBD1	TRBJ2-5	TGTGCCAGCAGTGGTGGGACAGGGCCATTGTTAGACCAGTACTTC	CASSGGTGPLLDQYF
TRBV7-9	many	TRBD2	TRBJ2-1	TGTGCCAGCAGCCTTGGACTAGCCTACAATGAGCAGTTCTTC	CASSLGLAYNEQFF
TRBV5-4	many	TRBD2	TRBJ2-1	TGTGCCAGCAGCCATAGAGCGGGAGTTGCCTACAATGAGCAGTTCTTC	CASSHRAGVAYNEQFF
TRBV2	medium-sized	-	TRBJ2-7	TGTGCCAGCAGTGTTGTGGGGAGATCCTACGAGCAGTACTTC	CASSVVGRSYEQYF
TRBV6-1	-	-	TRBJ1-2	TGTGCCAGCAGTGAACAGGGGTCCTCCGGGGTCTACACCTTC	CASSEQGSSGVYTF
TRBV11-2	many	TRBD1	TRBJ2-5	TGTGCCAGCAGCGGGAATAGACAGGGCGACGAGACCCAGTACTTC	CASSGNRQGDETQYF
TRBV6-1	-	TRBD1	TRBJ2-7	TGTGCCAGCAGTTACGAGGGGACAGGGCGAACGAACGAGCAGTACTTC	CASSYEGTGRTNEQYF
TRBV15	-	-	TRBJ2-7	TGTGCCACCAGCAGAGACGCCTCCTACGAGCAGTACTTC	CATSRDASYEQYF
TRBV5-1	many	TRBD1	TRBJ2-7	TGCGCCAGCAGCATGGGACAGGGAGGTTTTGGCGAGCAGTACTTC	CASSMGQGGFGEQYF
TRBV19	-	-	TRBJ1-5	TGTGCCAGTAGTTTGACAGGTCACCAGCCCCAGCATTTT	CASSLTGHQPQHF
TRBV7-3	-	-	TRBJ2-7	TGTGCCAGCAGCAATCGACAGGTAGGCGAGCAGTACTTC	CASSNRQVGEQYF
TRBV12-3/TRBV12-4	-	TRBD1	TRBJ2-2	TGTGCCAGCAGTCTATGGGACAGGGGGTCCGTGGAGCTGTTTTTT	CASSLWDRGSVELFF
TRBV6-1	medium-sized	-	TRBJ2-7	TGTGCCAGCAGTGACGGGGGACCGGTAATATTC	CASSDGGPVIF